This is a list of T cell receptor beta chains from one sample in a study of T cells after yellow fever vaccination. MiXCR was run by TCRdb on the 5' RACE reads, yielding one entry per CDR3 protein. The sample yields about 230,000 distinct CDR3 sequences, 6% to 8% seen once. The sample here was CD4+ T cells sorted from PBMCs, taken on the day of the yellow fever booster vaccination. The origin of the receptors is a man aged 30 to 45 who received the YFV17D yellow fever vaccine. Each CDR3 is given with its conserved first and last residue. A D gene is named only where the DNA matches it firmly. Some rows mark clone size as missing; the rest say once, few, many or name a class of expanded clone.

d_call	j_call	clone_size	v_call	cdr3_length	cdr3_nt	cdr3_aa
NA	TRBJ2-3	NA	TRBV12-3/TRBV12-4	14	TGTGCCAGCAGTTTAGACAGGGACACAGATACGCAGTATTTT	CASSLDRDTDTQYF
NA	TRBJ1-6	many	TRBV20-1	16	TGCAGTGCTAGAGATGACGGCCGACCAGATAATTCACCCCTCCACTTT	CSARDDGRPDNSPLHF
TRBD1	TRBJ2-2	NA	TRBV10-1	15	TGCGCCAGCAGCGCAGGACAGGCGGACACCGGGGAGCTGTTTTTT	CASSAGQADTGELFF
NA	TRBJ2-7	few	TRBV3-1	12	TGTGCCAGCAGCCAAAGGTATGCCGAGCAGTACTTC	CASSQRYAEQYF
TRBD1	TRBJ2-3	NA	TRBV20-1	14	TGCAGTCTCGAGGGACAGGACAACACAGATACGCAGTATTTT	CSLEGQDNTDTQYF
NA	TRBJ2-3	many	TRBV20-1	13	TGCAGTGCCCGCCGCAGGATATCAGATACGCAGTATTTT	CSARRRISDTQYF
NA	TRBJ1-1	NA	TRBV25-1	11	TGTGCCAGCAGCGTAGGGGGAGAAGCTTTCTTT	CASSVGGEAFF
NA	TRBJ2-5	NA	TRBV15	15	TGTGCCACCAGCACCGGCGAACGGGGCGAAGAGACCCAGTACTTC	CATSTGERGEETQYF
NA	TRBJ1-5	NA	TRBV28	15	TGTGCCAGCAGGTTACACGACCGCGGCAATCAGCCCCAGCATTTT	CASRLHDRGNQPQHF
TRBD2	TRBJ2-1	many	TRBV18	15	TGTGCCAGCTCACCACCGCTTAGCGGGAGTGGTGAGCAGTTCTTC	CASSPPLSGSGEQFF
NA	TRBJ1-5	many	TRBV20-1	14	TGCAGTGCTAGAGATAGACGTATCAATCAGCCCCAGCATTTT	CSARDRRINQPQHF
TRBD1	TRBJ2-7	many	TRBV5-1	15	TGCGCCAGCGCCCCTTCGGGACAGGGGTTATACGAGCAGTACTTC	CASAPSGQGLYEQYF
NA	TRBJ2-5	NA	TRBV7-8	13	TGTGCCAGCAGCTTGTATCACCAAGAGACCCAGTACTTC	CASSLYHQETQYF
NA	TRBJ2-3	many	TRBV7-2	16	TGTGCCAGCAGCTCTGCCGGGACTTCTAGCACAGATACGCAGTATTTT	CASSSAGTSSTDTQYF
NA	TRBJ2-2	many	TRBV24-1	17	TGTGCCACCAGTTCTTCGGACGCCAAGGGAAGCACCGGGGAGCTGTTTTTT	CATSSSDAKGSTGELFF
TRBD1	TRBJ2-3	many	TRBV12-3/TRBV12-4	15	TGTGCCAGCAGTCGCCGGGACAGGGCCATGGATACGCAGTATTTT	CASSRRDRAMDTQYF
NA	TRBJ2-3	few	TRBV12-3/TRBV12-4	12	TGTGCCAGCAGTCCCGGAGTCCATACGCAGTATTTT	CASSPGVHTQYF
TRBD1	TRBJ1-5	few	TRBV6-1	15	TGTGCCAGCAGCAATACTAGGACAGGGGCTCAGCCCCAGCATTTT	CASSNTRTGAQPQHF
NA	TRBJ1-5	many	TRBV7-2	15	TGTGCCAGCAGCTTCACCTCAGGGGGCAATCAGCCCCAGCATTTT	CASSFTSGGNQPQHF
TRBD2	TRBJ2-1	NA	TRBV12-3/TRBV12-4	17	TGTGCCAGCAGTCCGTCAACCGGACTAGCGGGAGGGGATGAGCAGTTCTTC	CASSPSTGLAGGDEQFF
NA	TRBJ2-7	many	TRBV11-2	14	TGTGCCAGCAGCTTAGTGGGACTCACCTACGAGCAGTACTTC	CASSLVGLTYEQYF
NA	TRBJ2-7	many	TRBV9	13	TGTGCCAGCAGCGGAAGAAGCGCCTACGAGCAGTACTTC	CASSGRSAYEQYF
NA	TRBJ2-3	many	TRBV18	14	TGTGCCAGCTCACCACGGACTAACACAGATACGCAGTATTTT	CASSPRTNTDTQYF
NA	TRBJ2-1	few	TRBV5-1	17	TGCGCCAGCAGCTTAAGTAACACCCGCCGGGGCCGAAATGAGCAGTTCTTC	CASSLSNTRRGRNEQFF
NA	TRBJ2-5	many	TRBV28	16	TGTGCCAGCAGTCCAATGACGGATCCCTTCGGAGAGACCCAGTACTTC	CASSPMTDPFGETQYF